This T cell receptor beta chain was sequenced for a study of blood T cells in healthy people across ages. Each of the donors had 9 to 10 milliliters of peripheral blood drawn into EDTA-treated Vacutainer tubes. The use of a sample-barcoded 5' primer and a J-beta primer mix characterized a second PCR of 7 to 11 cycles. MiXCR was run by TCRdb on the 5' RACE reads, yielding one entry per CDR3 protein. The profile shows roughly 700,000 distinct CDR3 sequences, roughly 30% of them singletons. The CDR3 runs to 15 residues. Germline assignment: CDR1 LNHDA and CDR2 SQIVND (reference sequence). On this clonotype itself: Its antigen is unidentified. The junction departs from the called germline gene at one end, perhaps through a read error.

Points from the study as a whole: The study found TCR beta diversity correlated strongly with naive T cell percentage. Significant beta diversity loss was already apparent by age approximately 36, declining roughly linearly. Higher diversity, along with more naive CD4+ cells, distinguished long-lived donors from aged donors.

Sequenced material: blood. The chain carries TRBV19 and TRBJ1-2; a weak D match, TRBD1 (5 bases). The receptor was derived from an elderly woman in good health. The CDR3 region is CASSLSRDPRRGYTF. As DNA, the CDR3 is TGCGCCAGTAGTCTGAGCCGGGACCCAAGGCGCGGCTACACCTTC.